These 21 T cell receptor beta chains originate from one sample sequenced in a study of T cell responses to AZD1222 COVID-19 vaccine. Repertoires were generated with immunoSEQ multiplex PCR, while TCRdb's copy carries only in-frame clones and drops some. The data contain approximately 110,000 clones, roughly 90% of them singletons. Sample: peripheral blood, taken on day 0 of AZD1222 vaccination. The receptors derive from an adult in good health.

In this sample, this clone turned up a few times. The rearrangement joins TRBV6-5 to TRBJ1-5; D is possibly TRBD1 (6 bases). CDR1 and CDR2 (germline): MNHEY, SVGAGI. The CDR3 consists of 13 residues. V lost 9 bases and J 3 bases, leaving 12 bases between the germline ends. The DNA for the CDR3 is TGTGCCAGTCGGGGGCCAAACAATCAGCCCCAGCATTTT. Its translation: CASRGPNNQPQHF.

This clone was recorded only once. The V call is TRBV7-3, the J call TRBJ2-1; D may be TRBD1 (5 bases). Trimming shortened V by 5 bases and J by 4 bases, and 21 bases separated the two germline ends. The CDR3 totals 17 residues. Germline CDR1 is SGHTA and CDR2 is FQGTGA. The CDR3 nucleotides read TGTGCCAGCAGCCCAAGGGGTGGCTACCACCAATACAATGAGCAGTTCTTC. Amino acid sequence: CASSPRGGYHQYNEQFF. Variable domain in full (rest from reference TRBV7-3 and TRBJ2-1): GAGVSQTPSNKVTEKGKYVELRCDPISGHTALYWYRQSLGQGPEFLIYFQGTGAADDSGLPNDRFFAVRPEGSVSTLKIQRTERGDSAVYLCASSPRGGYHQYNEQFFGPGTRLTVL.

The rearrangement links TRBV7-2 to TRBJ1-6; no clear D gene. The CDR3 length is 15 residues. Germline lookup yields CDR1 SGHTA and CDR2 FQGNSA. V lost 1 base to trimming and J lost 6 bases, with 10 bases between them. Here the CDR3 reads CASSLGARTNSPLHF. The CDR3 bases are TGTGCCAGCAGCTTAGGCGCCAGGACTAATTCACCCCTCCACTTT.

V gene TRBV28 combines with J gene TRBJ1-2; tentatively, D is TRBD1 (5 bases). Looked up from germline, CDR1 is MDHEN and CDR2 is SYDVKM. This CDR3 comprises 14 residues. V gave up 3 bases and J gave up 8 bases, with 16 bases separating them. The chain's CDR3 is CASSFRDARGGYTF. For the CDR3, the DNA is TGTGCCAGCAGTTTCCGGGACGCCCGCGGAGGCTACACCTTC.

The chain joins TRBV5-1 to TRBJ1-4; D unclear. Trimming took 5 bases from V and 7 from J, leaving 15 bases between them. This CDR3 region has 14 residues. Germline V lookup: CDR1 SGHRS, CDR2 YFSETQ. The DNA of the CDR3 is TGCGCCAGCAGTTCGGGTGACACGAGTGAAAAACTGTTTTTT. This translates into CASSSGDTSEKLFF.

The gene calls are TRBV12-3 or TRBV12-4 and TRBJ1-3; D remains ambiguous. The CDR3 runs to 13 residues. V was shortened by 2 bases and J by 2 bases, with 4 bases between the two germline ends. The CDR3 loop reads CASSLRAGNTIYF. The CDR3, as DNA: TGTGCCAGCAGTTTACGTGCTGGAAACACCATATATTTT.

The chain employs TRBV3-1 (or the pseudogene TRBV3-2) and TRBJ1-1; possible D gene TRBD1, 5 bases. Trimming cost V 3 bases and J 8 bases, with 10 bases left between them. Germline V lookup: CDR1 LGHDT, CDR2 YNNKEL (reference sequence). The CDR3 runs 12 residues. This CDR3 is CASSQDGTEAFF. The CDR3 DNA sequence: TGTGCCAGCAGCCAGGACGGGACCGAAGCTTTCTTT.

This clone was observed a single time. The V and J genes are TRBV6-5 and TRBJ1-2; 7 nucleotides match TRBD1. V shed 2 bases, J shed 4 bases, and the junction held 4 bases outside the gene matches. Germline loops: CDR1 MNHEY, CDR2 SVGAGI. CDR3 length: 14 residues. This CDR3 is CASSYGDRPYGYTF. The CDR3 DNA follows: TGTGCCAGCAGTTACGGGGACAGACCCTATGGCTACACCTTC.

A few counts support this clone. The chain links TRBV3-1 (or the pseudogene TRBV3-2) to TRBJ2-5; D gene unclear. This CDR3 is 16 amino acids long. Germline V gene lookup returns CDR1 LGHDT and CDR2 YNNKEL (reference sequence). Trimming pared 7 bases from V and 3 bases from J, leaving 21 bases between. The DNA of the CDR3 is TGTGCCAGCACCCCTGGGTTCGGGCGCCCAGAAGAGACCCAGTACTTC. Amino acid sequence: CASTPGFGRPEETQYF.

The chain uses TRBV5-6 and TRBJ1-5; 7 nucleotides align to TRBD1. CDR3 length: 16 amino acids. Germline V gene sequence: CDR1 SGHDT, CDR2 YYEEEE. The ends lost 2 bases at V and 0 bases at J; junction bases unmatched: 5. CDR3 residues: CASSLGGGYSNQPQHF. CDR3 DNA: TGTGCCAGCAGCTTAGGAGGGGGCTATAGCAATCAGCCCCAGCATTTT.

This chain joins TRBV12-3 or TRBV12-4 and TRBJ2-2; possibly TRBD2 for D (6 bases). Between the trimmed V and J ends, which lost 11 bases and 10 bases, there was a span of 20 bases. The CDR3 length is 13 residues. This chain's CDR3 is CAGSAVEGLELFF. The DNA for the CDR3 is TGTGCCGGGTCCGCGGTGGAGGGCCTGGAGCTGTTTTTT.

V is TRBV18 and J is TRBJ2-1; D call uncertain. The germline CDR1 and CDR2 sequences are KGHSH and LQKENI. CDR3 length equals 13 residues. Trimming shortened V by 6 bases and J by 2 bases, and 8 bases separated the two germline ends. Here the CDR3 DNA reads TGTGCCAGCTCGACGTTGACCTACAATGAGCAGTTCTTC. Amino acid sequence: CASSTLTYNEQFF. The whole variable domain, filled in from reference TRBV18 and TRBJ2-1, reads NAGVMQNPRHLVRRRGQEARLRCSPMKGHSHVYWYRQLPEEGLKFMVYLQKENIIDESGMPKERFSAEFPKEGPSILRIQQVVRGDSAAYFCASSTLTYNEQFFGPGTRLTVL.

The chain is built from TRBV6-2 or TRBV6-3 and TRBJ1-5; D is possibly TRBD1 (5 bases). The germline CDR1 and CDR2 sequences are MNHEY and SVGEGT. The CDR3 consists of 16 residues. Trimming shortened V by 4 bases and J by 4 bases, and 17 bases separated the two germline ends. As DNA, the CDR3 is TGTGCCAGCAGTTTCTCCCACTTGGACACGAATCAGCCCCAGCATTTT. It yields the protein CASSFSHLDTNQPQHF.

For this clone: Other DNA sequences in this sample translate to the same CDR3. This chain links TRBV18 with TRBJ2-2; D is possibly TRBD1 (6 bases). V dropped 3 bases and J dropped 0 bases, with 8 bases sitting between them. The CDR3 has 15 amino acids. The germline V gene encodes CDR1 KGHSH and CDR2 LQKENI. The CDR3 is CASSPSGANTGELFF. In DNA form, the CDR3 reads TGTGCCAGCTCACCGTCAGGGGCGAACACCGGGGAGCTGTTTTTT.

The chain links TRBV28 to TRBJ2-1; D may match TRBD1 or TRBD2 (5 bases each). From germline, CDR1 is MDHEN and CDR2 SYDVKM. V was trimmed by 6 bases and J by 9 bases, leaving 15 bases between them. The CDR3 runs to 13 residues. CDR3 region: CASSRPGPGEQFF. The DNA for the CDR3 is TGTGCCAGCAGCCGACCGGGACCGGGTGAGCAGTTCTTC.

The chain uses TRBV5-4 and TRBJ2-2, with a possible D match to TRBD1 (6 bases). CDR1 is SGHNT, CDR2 YYREEE, per germline (reference sequence). Trimming took off 0 bases at V and 5 bases at J, with 11 bases between the two ends. The CDR3 covers 15 residues. The CDR3 DNA reads TGTGCCAGCAGCTTGGCGTCTCAGGGGACCGGGGAGCTGTTTTTT. Encoded protein: CASSLASQGTGELFF.

The chain joins TRBV9 to TRBJ2-3; D is uncertain. Germline lookup yields CDR1 SGDLS and CDR2 YYNGEE. CDR3 length: 12 residues. Trimming left V 4 bases short and J 4 bases short, with 7 bases between. CDR3 in DNA: TGTGCCAGCAGCATTGTTGCAGATACGCAGTATTTT. This codes for CASSIVADTQYF.

The chain has TRBV7-8 and TRBJ1-1, with D perhaps matching TRBD1 (6 bases). This CDR3 contains 15 residues. Germline loops: CDR1 SGHVS, CDR2 FQNEAQ. Deletions cut 4 bases from V and 5 bases from J, with 17 bases between. The CDR3 protein is CASSYVQGMGTEAFF. The CDR3 DNA reads TGTGCCAGCAGCTACGTACAGGGAATGGGGACTGAAGCTTTCTTT.

The chain is built from TRBV7-8 and TRBJ1-2, with D unresolved. CDR1 and CDR2 from the germline V gene are SGHVS and FQNEAQ. V was trimmed by 5 bases and J by 2 bases, leaving 6 bases between them. The CDR3 has 12 amino acids. The chain's CDR3 is CASSIANYGYTF. DNA of the CDR3: TGTGCCAGCAGCATCGCAAACTATGGCTACACCTTC. The full variable domain, in which reference TRBV7-8 and TRBJ1-2 provide the parts outside the CDR3, is GAGVSQSPRYKVAKRGQDVALRCDPISGHVSLFWYQQALGQGPEFLTYFQNEAQLDKSGLPSDRFFAERPEGSVSTLKIQRTQQEDSAVYLCASSIANYGYTFGSGTRLTVV.

The chain is built from TRBV5-1 and TRBJ2-4; 12 bases are shared with TRBD2. CDR1 is SGHRS, CDR2 YFSETQ, per germline. V was clipped by 3 bases and J by 1 base; unmatched bases: 17. The CDR3 has 21 amino acids. CDR3 in DNA: TGCGCCAGCAGCTCCCGCACCGCACTAGCGGGGGGTGTTAGGGCCAAAAACATTCAGTACTTC. Encoded protein: CASSSRTALAGGVRAKNIQYF.

V and J are TRBV5-6 and TRBJ2-6; a possible D gene is TRBD2 (6 bases). With 0 bases removed from V and 2 bases from J, the gap between germline ends came to 6 bases. The germline V gene encodes CDR1 SGHDT and CDR2 YYEEEE. The CDR3 sequence is 15 residues long. DNA for the CDR3: TGTGCCAGCAGCTTGGGCGGGGCTGGGGCCAACGTCCTGACTTTC. Translated: CASSLGGAGANVLTF.